This T cell receptor (beta chain) came from a study of blood T cell repertoires in COVID-19. TCRdb's table, derived via immunoSEQ multiplex PCR, lists solely in-frame clones and lacks some. The data show some 150,000 clones, around 78% seen once. Germline CDR1 LGHNA, CDR2 YNFKEQ. This CDR3 spans 13 amino acids. Germline trimming cut 3 bases from V and 8 bases from J; bases unmatched to any gene: 6. This clonotype was sampled from a woman in her forties or fifties who had recovered from COVID-19. Sequences were obtained from PBMCs or T cells enriched from blood (not recorded which). The chain carries TRBV4-2 and TRBJ1-1, with 7 bases fitting TRBD1. The CDR3 here is CASSQSRQGEAFF. The CDR3 bases are TGTGCCAGCAGCCAGAGTCGACAGGGAGAAGCTTTCTTT.